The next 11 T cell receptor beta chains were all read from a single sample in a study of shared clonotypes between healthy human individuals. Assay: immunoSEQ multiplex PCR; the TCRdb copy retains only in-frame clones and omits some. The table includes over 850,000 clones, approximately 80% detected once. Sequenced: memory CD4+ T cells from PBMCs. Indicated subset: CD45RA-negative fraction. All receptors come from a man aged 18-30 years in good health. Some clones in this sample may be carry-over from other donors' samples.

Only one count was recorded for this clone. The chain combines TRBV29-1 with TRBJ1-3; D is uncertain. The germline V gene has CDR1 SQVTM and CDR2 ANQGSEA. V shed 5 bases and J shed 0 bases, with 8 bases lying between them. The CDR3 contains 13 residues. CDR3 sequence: CSVLAHSGNTIYF. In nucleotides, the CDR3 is TGCAGCGTTTTGGCACACTCTGGAAACACCATATATTTT.

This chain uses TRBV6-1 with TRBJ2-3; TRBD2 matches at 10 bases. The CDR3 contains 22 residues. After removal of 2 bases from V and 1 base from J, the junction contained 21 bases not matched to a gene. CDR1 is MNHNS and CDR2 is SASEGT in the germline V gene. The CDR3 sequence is CASSERWPSGSRGGSGTDTQYF. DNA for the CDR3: TGTGCCAGCAGTGAACGGTGGCCTAGCGGGAGTCGGGGAGGAAGCGGCACAGATACGCAGTATTTT.

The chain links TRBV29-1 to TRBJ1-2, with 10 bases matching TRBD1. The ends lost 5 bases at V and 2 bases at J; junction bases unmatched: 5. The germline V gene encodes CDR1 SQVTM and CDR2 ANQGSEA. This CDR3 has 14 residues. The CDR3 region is CSVSLGQGNYGYTF. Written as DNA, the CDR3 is TGCAGCGTTTCCCTGGGACAGGGGAACTATGGCTACACCTTC.

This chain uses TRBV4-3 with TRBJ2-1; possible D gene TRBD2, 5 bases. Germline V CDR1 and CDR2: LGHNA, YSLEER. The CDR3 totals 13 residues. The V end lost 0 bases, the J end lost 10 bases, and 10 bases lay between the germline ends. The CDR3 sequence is CASSQDLALEQFF. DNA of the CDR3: TGCGCCAGCAGCCAAGACCTAGCACTAGAGCAGTTCTTC.

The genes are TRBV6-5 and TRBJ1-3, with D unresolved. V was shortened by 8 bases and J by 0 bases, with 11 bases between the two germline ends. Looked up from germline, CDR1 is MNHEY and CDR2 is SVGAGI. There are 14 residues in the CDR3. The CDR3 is CASGTSSSGNTIYF. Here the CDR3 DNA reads TGTGCCAGCGGTACTTCTAGCTCTGGAAACACCATATATTTT.

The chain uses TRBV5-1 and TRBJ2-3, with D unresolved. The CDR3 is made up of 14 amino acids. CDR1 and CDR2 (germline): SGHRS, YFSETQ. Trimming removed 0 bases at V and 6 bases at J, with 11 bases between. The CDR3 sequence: CASSLAVPEDTQYF. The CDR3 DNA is TGCGCCAGCAGCTTGGCCGTCCCCGAGGATACGCAGTATTTT.

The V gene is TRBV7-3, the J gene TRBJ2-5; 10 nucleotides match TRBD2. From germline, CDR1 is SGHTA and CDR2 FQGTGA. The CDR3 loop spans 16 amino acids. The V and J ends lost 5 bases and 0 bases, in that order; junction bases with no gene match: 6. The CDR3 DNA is TGTGCCAGCAGCCGCCTTGGGACTAGCGACCAAGAGACCCAGTACTTC. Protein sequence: CASSRLGTSDQETQYF.

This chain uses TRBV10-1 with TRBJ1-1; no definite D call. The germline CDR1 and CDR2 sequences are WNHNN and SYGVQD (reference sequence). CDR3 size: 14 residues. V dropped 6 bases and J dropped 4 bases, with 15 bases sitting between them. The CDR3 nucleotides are TGCGCCAGCAGGCGGGAGCCACGGGGCACTGAAGCTTTCTTT. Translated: CASRREPRGTEAFF.

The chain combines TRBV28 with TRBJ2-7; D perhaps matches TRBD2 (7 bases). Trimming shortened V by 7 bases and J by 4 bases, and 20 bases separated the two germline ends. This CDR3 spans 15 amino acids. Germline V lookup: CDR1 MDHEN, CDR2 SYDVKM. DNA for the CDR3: TGTGCCAGCACCCCGTCTGGGGGGGGCGTGTACGAGCAGTACTTC. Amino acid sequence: CASTPSGGGVYEQYF.

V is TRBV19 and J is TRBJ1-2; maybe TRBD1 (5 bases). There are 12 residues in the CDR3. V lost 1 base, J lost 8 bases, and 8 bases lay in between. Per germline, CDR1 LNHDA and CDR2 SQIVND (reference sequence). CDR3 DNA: TGTGCCAGTAGTATAGGAGGGGTCGGCTACACCTTC. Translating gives CASSIGGVGYTF.

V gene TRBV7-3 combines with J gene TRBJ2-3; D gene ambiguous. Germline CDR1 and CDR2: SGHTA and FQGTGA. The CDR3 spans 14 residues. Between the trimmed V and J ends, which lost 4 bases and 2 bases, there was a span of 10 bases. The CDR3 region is CASSSTSLTDTQYF. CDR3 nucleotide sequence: TGTGCCAGCAGCTCAACAAGTCTCACAGATACGCAGTATTTT.